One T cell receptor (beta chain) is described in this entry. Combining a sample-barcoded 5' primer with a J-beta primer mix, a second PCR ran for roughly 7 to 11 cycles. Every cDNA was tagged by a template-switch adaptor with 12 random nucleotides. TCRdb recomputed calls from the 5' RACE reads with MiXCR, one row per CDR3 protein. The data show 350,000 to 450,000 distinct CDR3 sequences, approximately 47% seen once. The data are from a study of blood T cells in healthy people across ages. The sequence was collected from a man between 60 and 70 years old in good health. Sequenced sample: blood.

CDR3 sequence reads: CASSRLAGDVWVEQFF. In DNA, the CDR3 is TGTGCCAGCAGTAGACTAGCGGGCGACGTGTGGGTTGAGCAGTTCTTC. The chain couples TRBV12-3 or TRBV12-4 to TRBJ2-1; 10 positions agree with TRBD2. Trimming at V came to 5 bases and at J to 9 bases, leaving 13 bases not matched to a gene. CDR3 size: 16 residues.